The entry below describes one TCR beta chain. Its antigen remains unidentified. This record belongs to a study of T cell clonotyping in hematopoietic cell transplantation. Study-wide findings and caveats: Higher Inverse Simpson Index values in graft donor and pretransplant recipient predicted broader posttransplant TCR diversity. After transplant, recipient diversity fell while pathologically expanded clonotypes grew through day 180.

Blood collection times were about day -28 and days 30, 100, 180 posttransplant. The assay was immunoSEQ multiplex PCR, and TCRdb's table has in-frame clones only and misses some. Here the sample spans about 17,000 clones, 85% to 90% being singletons. V trimming: 3 bases; J trimming: 0 bases; junction bases outside the gene matches: 7. CDR3 size: 17 residues. The germline V gene encodes CDR1 SGHDT and CDR2 YYEEEE. J is TRBJ1-5 and V is TRBV5-6; 9 nucleotides line up with TRBD1. The receptor comes from a male patient between 60 and 69 years old who had an allogeneic stem cell transplant from a related donor, so the T cells may come from the graft donor. Some clones in this sample may be carry-over from other donors' samples. Here the sequenced sample was PBMCs, taken 100 days after allogeneic stem cell transplant. The CDR3 protein is CASSYGTGLYSNQPQHF. CDR3 coding DNA: TGTGCCAGCAGCTACGGGACAGGGCTGTATAGCAATCAGCCCCAGCATTTT.